The 18 T cell receptor beta chains given below trace back to one sample, sequenced in a study of shared clonotypes between healthy human individuals. Produced via immunoSEQ multiplex PCR; TCRdb's table is partial and in-frame only. The data contain around 2,000,000 clones, approximately 94% of them seen just once; the ten biggest clones take up roughly 1.8%. As defined, naive CD8 cells were CD45RO-negative and positively selected for CCR7, with terminally differentiated effector memory CD45RA+ cells excluded. Sequenced input: naive CD8+ T cells from PBMCs. These TCRs come from a man aged 18 to 29 in good health. Some clones in this sample may be carry-over from other donors' samples.

V and J are TRBV18 and TRBJ2-2, with a possible D match to TRBD1 (6 bases). The CDR3 contains 15 residues. V lost 3 bases and J lost 2, with 10 bases in between. The germline V gene has CDR1 KGHSH and CDR2 LQKENI. The CDR3 sequence: CASSPWTANTGELFF. CDR3 nucleotides: TGTGCCAGCTCACCTTGGACAGCAAACACCGGGGAGCTGTTTTTT.

CDR3 DNA: TGTGCCAGCGTACAGGGAATGAACACTGAAGCTTTCTTT. Amino acids: CASVQGMNTEAFF. J is TRBJ1-1 and V is TRBV19; possibly TRBD1 for D (6 bases). Germline V CDR1 and CDR2: LNHDA, SQIVND (reference sequence). The CDR3 is made up of 13 amino acids. Trimming removed 9 bases from V and 0 bases from J, with 11 bases in between.

Remarks on this clone: Other DNA sequences in this specimen translate into the identical CDR3. The chain couples TRBV13 to TRBJ2-5; D gene uncertain. The V gene lost 2 bases and the J gene lost 2 bases, with 0 bases spanning the gap. Germline CDR1 PRHDT, CDR2 FYEKMQ (reference sequence). This CDR3 contains 11 residues. DNA of the CDR3: TGTGCCAGCAGCTTACAAGAGACCCAGTACTTC. Amino acids: CASSLQETQYF.

The rearrangement links TRBV7-9 to TRBJ2-1; D uncertain. The V gene's germline CDR1 is SEHNR and CDR2 FQNEAQ (reference sequence). The CDR3 consists of 11 residues. The V end was cut by 3 bases, the J end by 15 bases, with 12 bases between. CDR3 sequence reads: CASSLGPNAFF. The CDR3 coding sequence is TGTGCCAGCAGCTTGGGCCCCAACGCGTTCTTC.

This chain joins TRBV9 and TRBJ2-1, with 7 bases lining up with TRBD1. This CDR3 has 13 amino acids. The germline V gene encodes CDR1 SGDLS and CDR2 YYNGEE. V lost 4 bases and J lost 9; bases outside the gene matches: 7. As DNA, the CDR3 is TGTGCCAGCAGCTCCGGACAGGCCGGTGAGCAGTTCTTC. Translated, it gives CASSSGQAGEQFF.

The chain carries TRBV2 and TRBJ2-3; tentatively, D is TRBD2 (6 bases). Germline CDR1 is SNHLY and CDR2 is FYNNEI. The V end was cut by 7 bases, the J end by 1 base, with 12 bases between. This CDR3 region has 14 residues. CDR3 nucleotide sequence: TGTGCCAGCATCGCTAGCGACCGCACAGATACGCAGTATTTT. Its protein product is CASIASDRTDTQYF.

This clone turned up a few times. The V gene is TRBV19, the J gene TRBJ2-1; 7 nucleotides align to TRBD2. This CDR3 has 15 amino acids. J was trimmed by 2 bases and V by 6 bases; bases with no gene match: 7. Germline-derived CDR1 and CDR2 are LNHDA and SQIVND (reference sequence). The CDR3, as DNA: TGTGCCAGTAGCACGGGGGGAGTTCCCTACAATGAGCAGTTCTTC. Residues: CASSTGGVPYNEQFF.

Comments on this clone: The same CDR3 is also encoded by other DNA sequences in this sample. J is TRBJ2-7 and V is TRBV5-1; TRBD2 matches at 13 bases. The trim removed 4 bases at V and 4 bases at J, leaving 5 bases unmatched. Germline assignment: CDR1 SGHRS and CDR2 YFSETQ. The CDR3 is 15 amino acids. The CDR3 DNA sequence: TGCGCCAGCAGCACTGGACTAGCGGGGGCATACGAGCAGTACTTC. This translates into CASSTGLAGAYEQYF.

This clone was recorded only once. CDR3 sequence: CASSMVRWVGNQPQHF. Here the CDR3 DNA reads TGTGCCAGTAGTATGGTTAGGTGGGTGGGCAATCAGCCCCAGCATTTT. The chain joins TRBV19 to TRBJ1-5, with unresolved D. CDR1 and CDR2 (germline): LNHDA, SQIVND (reference sequence). The V end lost 3 bases, the J end lost 2 bases, and 14 bases lay between the germline ends. CDR3 length: 16 residues.

The rearrangement uses TRBV29-1 and TRBJ1-2; D is unresolved. V was trimmed by 4 bases and J by 3 bases, leaving 9 bases between them. The CDR3 spans 12 residues. Germline V gene data show CDR1 as SQVTM and CDR2 as ANQGSEA. The CDR3: CSVGPDYYGYTF. CDR3 nucleotide sequence: TGCAGCGTTGGGCCCGATTACTATGGCTACACCTTC.

The chain uses TRBV2 and TRBJ1-1; tentatively, D is TRBD1 (6 bases). This CDR3 has 14 amino acids. Germline CDR1 and CDR2: SNHLY and FYNNEI. V was clipped by 7 bases and J by 0 bases, with 12 bases between them. CDR3 in amino acids: CASITGQMNTEAFF. Written as DNA, the CDR3 is TGTGCCAGCATCACAGGACAGATGAACACTGAAGCTTTCTTT.

The chain couples TRBV27 to TRBJ2-7; TRBD2 agrees at 13 bases. Germline CDR1 and CDR2: MNHEY and SMNVEV (reference sequence). Trimming removed 2 bases from V and 4 bases from J; junction bases left unmatched: 5. This CDR3 region has 16 residues. In nucleotides, the CDR3 is TGTGCCAGCAGTTTAGTCGGGACTAGCGGGATATACGAGCAGTACTTC. It is translated as CASSLVGTSGIYEQYF.

Of note for this clone: At the DNA level, this CDR3 is encoded by other sequences in the same sample as well. The rearrangement uses TRBV27 and TRBJ1-2; weak D call: TRBD1 (5 bases). V was pared by 3 bases and J by 2 bases, with 10 bases between. This CDR3 comprises 14 residues. Per germline, CDR1 MNHEY and CDR2 SMNVEV (reference sequence). This CDR3 is CASSFGGSNYGYTF. The CDR3 DNA is TGTGCCAGCAGTTTCGGGGGGTCGAACTATGGCTACACCTTC.

Worth noting for this clone: At the DNA level, this CDR3 is encoded by other sequences in the same sample as well. The chain has TRBV10-3 and TRBJ1-1; D ambiguous. CDR1 ENHRY and CDR2 SYGVKD come from the germline V gene. This CDR3 comprises 13 residues. V was trimmed by 3 bases and J by 2 bases, leaving 7 bases between them. Written as DNA, the CDR3 is TGTGCCATCAGTGATCTATCAAACACTGAAGCTTTCTTT. Protein: CAISDLSNTEAFF.

V is TRBV5-6 and J is TRBJ2-2, with D perhaps being TRBD1 or TRBD2 (5 bases each). The CDR3 has 16 amino acids. Germline V gene data show CDR1 as SGHDT and CDR2 as YYEEEE. V lost 2 bases, J lost 2 bases, and 13 bases lay in between. The CDR3 region is CASSFFGGFNTGELFF. The CDR3 DNA is TGTGCCAGCAGCTTTTTTGGGGGTTTTAACACCGGGGAGCTGTTTTTT.

This sequence joins TRBV28 and TRBJ2-4; D might be TRBD2 (6 bases). Germline V gene sequence: CDR1 MDHEN, CDR2 SYDVKM. V lost 7 bases and J 0 bases, leaving 19 bases between the germline ends. The CDR3 loop spans 17 amino acids. CDR3 nucleotide sequence: TGTGCCAGCAATCAAATAGGAGGGGCCCTAGCCAAAAACATTCAGTACTTC. Translation: CASNQIGGALAKNIQYF.

V gene TRBV27 combines with J gene TRBJ2-7; weak D call: TRBD1 (8 bases). V was clipped by 4 bases and J by 4 bases, with 14 bases between them. The CDR3 totals 14 residues. The V gene's germline CDR1 is MNHEY and CDR2 SMNVEV (reference sequence). CDR3 nucleotide sequence: TGTGCCAGCAGTTCTTACAGGGGGGGGTACGAGCAGTACTTC. Translated, it gives CASSSYRGGYEQYF.

J is TRBJ1-1 and V is TRBV10-1, with 9 bases that match TRBD1. Germline CDR1 and CDR2: WNHNN and SYGVQD (reference sequence). V shed 4 bases, J shed 5 bases, and the junction held 5 bases outside the gene matches. The CDR3 length is 14 residues. The CDR3 is CASSVRTGETEAFF. In nucleotides, the CDR3 is TGCGCCAGCAGTGTTCGGACAGGGGAAACTGAAGCTTTCTTT.